The T cell receptor beta chain under discussion was sequenced for a study of radiation and T cells in renal cell carcinoma. The V and J ends lost 4 bases and 1 base, in that order; junction bases with no gene match: 2. CDR1 SGHTA and CDR2 FQGTGA come from the germline V gene. This CDR3 has 16 residues. This table comes from immunoSEQ multiplex PCR, and its TCRdb copy is limited to in-frame clones, with some not included. This sample has just over 95,000 clones, with roughly 82% found just once. This clone was counted only a few times. The sample's time point: blood 4 weeks post-SBRT, at nephrectomy. Sample treatment: 15 Gy SBRT to primary tumor, nephrectomy 4 weeks later. The tumor was a clear cell renal cell carcinoma.

The source of this sequence is a man aged 55-75 years with renal cell carcinoma. The chain combines TRBV7-3 with TRBJ2-2; 11 nucleotides align to TRBD2. This specimen was blood, taken from a patient whose treatment included radiotherapy and nephrectomy. CDR3 residues: CASSSTSGRNTGELFF. In DNA form, the CDR3 reads TGTGCCAGCAGCTCTACTAGCGGGAGGAACACCGGGGAGCTGTTTTTT.